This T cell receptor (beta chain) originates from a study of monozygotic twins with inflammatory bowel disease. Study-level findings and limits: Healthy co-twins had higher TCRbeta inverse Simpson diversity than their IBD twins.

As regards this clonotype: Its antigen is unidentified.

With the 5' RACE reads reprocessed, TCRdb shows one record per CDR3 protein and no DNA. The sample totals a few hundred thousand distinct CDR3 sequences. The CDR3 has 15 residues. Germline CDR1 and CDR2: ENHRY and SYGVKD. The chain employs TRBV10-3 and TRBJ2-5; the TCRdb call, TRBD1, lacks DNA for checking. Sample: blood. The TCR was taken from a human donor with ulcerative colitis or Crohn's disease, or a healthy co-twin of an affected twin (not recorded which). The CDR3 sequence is CAINTEWDIQETQYF.